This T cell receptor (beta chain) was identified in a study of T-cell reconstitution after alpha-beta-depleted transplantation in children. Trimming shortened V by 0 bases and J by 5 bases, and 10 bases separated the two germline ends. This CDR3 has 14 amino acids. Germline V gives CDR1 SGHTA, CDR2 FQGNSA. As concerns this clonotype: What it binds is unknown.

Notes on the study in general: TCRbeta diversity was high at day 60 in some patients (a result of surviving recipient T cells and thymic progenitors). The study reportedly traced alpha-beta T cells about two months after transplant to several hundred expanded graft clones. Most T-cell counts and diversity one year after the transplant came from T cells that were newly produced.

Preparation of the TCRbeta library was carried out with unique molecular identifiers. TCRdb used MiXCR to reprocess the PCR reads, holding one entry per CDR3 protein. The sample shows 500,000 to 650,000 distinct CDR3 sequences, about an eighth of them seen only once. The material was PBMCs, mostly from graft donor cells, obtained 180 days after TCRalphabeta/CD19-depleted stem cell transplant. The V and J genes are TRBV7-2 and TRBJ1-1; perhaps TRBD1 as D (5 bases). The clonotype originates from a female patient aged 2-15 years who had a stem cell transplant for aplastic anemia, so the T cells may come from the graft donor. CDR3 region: CASSLAGKGTEAFF. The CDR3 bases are TGTGCCAGCAGCTTAGCGGGTAAGGGGACTGAAGCTTTCTTT.